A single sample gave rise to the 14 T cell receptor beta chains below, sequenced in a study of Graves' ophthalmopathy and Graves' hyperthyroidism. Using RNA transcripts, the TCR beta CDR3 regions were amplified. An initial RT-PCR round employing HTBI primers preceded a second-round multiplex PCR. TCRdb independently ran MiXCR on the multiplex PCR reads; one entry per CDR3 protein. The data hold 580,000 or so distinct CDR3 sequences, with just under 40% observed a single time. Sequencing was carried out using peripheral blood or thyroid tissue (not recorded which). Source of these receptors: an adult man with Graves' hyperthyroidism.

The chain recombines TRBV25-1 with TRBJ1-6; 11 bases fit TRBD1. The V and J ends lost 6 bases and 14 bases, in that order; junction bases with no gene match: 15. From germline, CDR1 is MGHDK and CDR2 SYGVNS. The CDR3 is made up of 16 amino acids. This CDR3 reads CASSLPLGTGGSSLHF. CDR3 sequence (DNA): TGTGCCAGCAGCCTGCCCTTAGGGACAGGGGGATCTTCCCTCCACTTT.

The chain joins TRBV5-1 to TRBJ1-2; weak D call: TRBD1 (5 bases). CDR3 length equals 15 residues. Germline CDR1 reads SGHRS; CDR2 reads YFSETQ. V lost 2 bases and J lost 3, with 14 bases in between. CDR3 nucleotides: TGCGCCAGCAGCTTCCCTAAGCAGGGAGACTATGGCTACACCTTC. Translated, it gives CASSFPKQGDYGYTF.

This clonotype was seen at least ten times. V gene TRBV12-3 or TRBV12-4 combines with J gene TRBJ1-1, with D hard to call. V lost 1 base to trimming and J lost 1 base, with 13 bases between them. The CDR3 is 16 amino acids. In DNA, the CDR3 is TGTGCCAGCAGTTTAGATCGAGCACGTACGAACACTGAAGCTTTCTTT. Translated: CASSLDRARTNTEAFF.

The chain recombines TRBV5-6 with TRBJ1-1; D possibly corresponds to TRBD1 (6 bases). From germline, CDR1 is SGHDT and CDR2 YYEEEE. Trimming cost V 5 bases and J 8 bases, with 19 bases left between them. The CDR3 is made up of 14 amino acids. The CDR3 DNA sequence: TGTGCCAGCAGATTGAGAGGGGGTTCACAAGAAGCTTTCTTT. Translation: CASRLRGGSQEAFF.

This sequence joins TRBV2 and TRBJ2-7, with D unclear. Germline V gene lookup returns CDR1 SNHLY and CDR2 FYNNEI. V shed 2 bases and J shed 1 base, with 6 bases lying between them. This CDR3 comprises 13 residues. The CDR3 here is CASSEQTSYEQYF. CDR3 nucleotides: TGTGCCAGCAGTGAACAAACATCCTACGAGCAGTACTTC.

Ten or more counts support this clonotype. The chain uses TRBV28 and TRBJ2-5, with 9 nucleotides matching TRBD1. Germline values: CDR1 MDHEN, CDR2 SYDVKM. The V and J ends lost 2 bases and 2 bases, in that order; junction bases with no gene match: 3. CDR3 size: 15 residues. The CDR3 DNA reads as TGTGCCAGCAGTTTAGGGACAGGGATACAAGAGACCCAGTACTTC. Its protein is CASSLGTGIQETQYF.

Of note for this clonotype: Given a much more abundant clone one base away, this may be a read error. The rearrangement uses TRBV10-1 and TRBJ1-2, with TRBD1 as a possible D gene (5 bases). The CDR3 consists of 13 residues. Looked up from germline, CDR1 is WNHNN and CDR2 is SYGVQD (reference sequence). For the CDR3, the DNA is TGCGCCAGCACGGCGGGGGGGAACTATGGCTACGCCTTC. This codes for CASTAGGNYGYAF.

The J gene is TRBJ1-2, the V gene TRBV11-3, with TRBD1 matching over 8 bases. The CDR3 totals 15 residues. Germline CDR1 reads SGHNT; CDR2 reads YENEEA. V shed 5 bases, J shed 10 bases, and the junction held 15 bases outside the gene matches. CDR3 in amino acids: CASSLGRQGRALYTF. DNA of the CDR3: TGTGCCAGCAGCCTAGGAAGACAGGGGAGGGCTCTCTACACCTTC. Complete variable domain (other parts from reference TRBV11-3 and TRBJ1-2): EAGVVQSPRYKIIEKKQPVAFWCNPISGHNTLYWYLQNLGQGPELLIRYENEEAVDDSQLPKDRFSAERLKGVDSTLKIQPAELGDSAVYLCASSLGRQGRALYTFGSGTRLTVV.

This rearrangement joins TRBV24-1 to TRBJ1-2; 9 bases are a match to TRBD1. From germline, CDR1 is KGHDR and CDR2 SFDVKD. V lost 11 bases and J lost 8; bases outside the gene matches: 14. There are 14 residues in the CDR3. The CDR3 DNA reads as TGTGCCAGCAGCCCCGGACAGGGGACGGGAGGCTACACCTTC. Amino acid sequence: CASSPGQGTGGYTF.

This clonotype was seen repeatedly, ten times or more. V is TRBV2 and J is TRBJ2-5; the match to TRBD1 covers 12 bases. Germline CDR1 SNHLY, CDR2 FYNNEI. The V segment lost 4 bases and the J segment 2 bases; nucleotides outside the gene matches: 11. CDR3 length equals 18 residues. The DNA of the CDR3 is TGTGCCAGCAGTGGACCTCCGGGACAGGGGGCGAGGCAAGAGACCCAGTACTTC. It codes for CASSGPPGQGARQETQYF.

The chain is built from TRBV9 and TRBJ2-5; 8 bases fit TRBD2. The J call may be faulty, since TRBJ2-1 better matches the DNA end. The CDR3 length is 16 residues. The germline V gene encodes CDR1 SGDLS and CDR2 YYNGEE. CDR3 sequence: CASSVEARIAGRQQFF. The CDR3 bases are TGTGCCAGCAGCGTAGAGGCTAGGATAGCGGGAAGGCAGCAGTTCTTC.

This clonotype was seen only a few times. DNA of the CDR3: TGTGCCAGCAGCCAAGACCCACCGGACAGAACGACCTACGAGCAGTACTTC. It translates to CASSQDPPDRTTYEQYF. The chain couples TRBV4-2 to TRBJ2-7, with D tentatively TRBD1 (6 bases). Germline loops: CDR1 LGHNA, CDR2 YNFKEQ. Trimming removed 0 bases from V and 2 bases from J, with 17 bases in between. The CDR3 runs to 17 residues.

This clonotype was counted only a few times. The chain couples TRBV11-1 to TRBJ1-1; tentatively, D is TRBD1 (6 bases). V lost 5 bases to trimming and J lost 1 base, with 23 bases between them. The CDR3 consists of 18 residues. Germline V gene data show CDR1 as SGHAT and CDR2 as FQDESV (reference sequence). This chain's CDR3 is CASSPGRGLGAKNTEAFF. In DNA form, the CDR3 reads TGTGCCAGCAGCCCCGGGAGGGGTCTGGGGGCTAAGAACACTGAAGCTTTCTTT. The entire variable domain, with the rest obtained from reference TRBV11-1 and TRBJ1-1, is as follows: EAEVAQSPRYKITEKSQAVAFWCDPISGHATLYWYRQILGQGPELLVQFQDESVVDDSQLPKDRFSAERLKGVDSTLKIQPAELGDSAMYLCASSPGRGLGAKNTEAFFGQGTRLTVV.

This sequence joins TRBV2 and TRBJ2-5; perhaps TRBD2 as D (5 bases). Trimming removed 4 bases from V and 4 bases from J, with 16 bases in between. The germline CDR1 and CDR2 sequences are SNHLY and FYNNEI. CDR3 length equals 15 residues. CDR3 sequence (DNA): TGTGCCAGCAGTGCGAGGTTGGGTCGGGGAGAGACCCAGTACTTC. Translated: CASSARLGRGETQYF.